This is a list of T cell receptor beta chains from one sample in a study of T cell responses to AZD1222 COVID-19 vaccine. Libraries were prepared by immunoSEQ multiplex PCR; TCRdb keeps only in-frame clonotypes and omits some of them. The sample carries about 130,000 clones, just under 95% recorded once. The sequences come from peripheral blood, collected 28 days after the second AZD1222 dose. The receptors shown here come from an adult who received the AZD1222 COVID-19 vaccine. Each CDR3 is given with its conserved first and last residue. The D gene is left open where the match is weak. Size is stated for part of the rows, as once, few or many counts, or as a class when the clone is expanded.

d_call clone_size cdr3_length j_call v_call cdr3_aa cdr3_nt
TRBD1 . 15 TRBJ1-1 TRBV6-1 CASSEPDRGNTEAFF TGTGCCAGCAGTGAGCCAGACAGGGGGAACACTGAAGCTTTCTTT
. . 14 TRBJ2-7 TRBV4-2 CASSQVGDSYEQYF TGTGCCAGCAGCCAAGTAGGTGACAGCTACGAGCAGTACTTC
. few 11 TRBJ1-2 TRBV12-3/TRBV12-4 CASSLDGRYTF TGTGCCAGCAGCCTAGATGGGCGCTACACCTTC
. . 11 TRBJ2-7 TRBV2 CASSEGQKQYF TGTGCCAGCAGTGAAGGCCAAAAGCAGTACTTC
. . 16 TRBJ2-3 TRBV7-9 CASSRTRDPGGDTQYF TGTGCCAGCAGCAGGACCCGGGACCCTGGAGGAGATACGCAGTATTTT
. . 13 TRBJ1-2 TRBV11-2 CASSLEVSYGYTF TGTGCCAGCAGCTTAGAAGTTAGCTATGGCTACACCTTC
. . 14 TRBJ1-6 TRBV4-1 CASSSYRSGSPLHF TGCGCCAGCAGCAGCTACCGCTCAGGGTCACCCCTCCACTTT
TRBD2 . 16 TRBJ2-5 TRBV4-1 CASSQVWGGMRETQYF TGCGCCAGCAGCCAAGTGTGGGGGGGTATGAGGGAGACCCAGTACTTC
. . 12 TRBJ2-7 TRBV27 CASSLQGGEQYF TGTGCCAGCAGTTTACAAGGGGGCGAGCAGTACTTC
. . 14 TRBJ1-3 TRBV5-1 CASSLASSGNTIYF TGCGCCAGCAGCTTAGCCAGCTCTGGAAACACCATATATTTT
. . 13 TRBJ2-7 TRBV2 CATAPQSPYEQYF TGTGCCACTGCCCCCCAGAGTCCGTACGAGCAGTACTTC
TRBD1 . 14 TRBJ2-3 TRBV6-5 CASSLQQGSDTQYF TGTGCCAGCAGTTTGCAACAGGGGTCAGATACGCAGTATTTT
. . 13 TRBJ1-1 TRBV2 CASVRRRGTEAFF TGTGCCAGCGTCCGACGGCGGGGCACTGAAGCTTTCTTT
. . 11 TRBJ2-7 TRBV11-3 CASSFGPGRYF TGTGCCAGCAGCTTCGGCCCCGGTCGGTACTTC
. . 13 TRBJ2-3 TRBV13 CASSPGIGDTQYF TGTGCCAGCAGCCCAGGTATTGGAGATACGCAGTATTTT
. . 12 TRBJ1-3 TRBV12-3/TRBV12-4 CASSTTGNTIYF TGTGCCAGCAGCACTACAGGAAACACCATATATTTT
TRBD1 . 14 TRBJ1-5 TRBV6-5 CASKTTGGISTQHF TGTGCCAGCAAGACGACAGGGGGTATATCGACCCAGCATTTT
. . 13 TRBJ1-3 TRBV2 CASSAGSGNTIYF TGTGCCAGCAGTGCAGGGTCTGGAAACACCATATATTTT
TRBD2 . 16 TRBJ2-1 TRBV3-1/TRBV3-2 CASGRASGIPYNEQFF TGTGCCAGCGGCCGGGCTAGCGGTATACCCTACAATGAGCAGTTCTTC
TRBD1 . 18 TRBJ1-2 TRBV5-1 CASSGPGQGGLRLYGYTF TGCGCCAGCAGCGGCCCGGGACAGGGTGGTCTACGGCTATATGGCTACACCTTC
. once 14 TRBJ1-3 TRBV19 CASSIGISGNTIYF TGTGCCAGTAGTATTGGGATCTCTGGAAACACCATATATTTT
. . 16 TRBJ1-4 TRBV7-8 CASSLVGWATNEKLFF TGTGCCAGCAGCTTAGTTGGGTGGGCAACTAATGAAAAACTGTTTTTT
TRBD1 . 12 TRBJ2-1 TRBV30 CAWSWGTGEQFF TGTGCCTGGAGCTGGGGGACAGGGGAGCAGTTCTTC
. . 11 TRBJ2-3 TRBV14 CASAYTDTQYF TGTGCCAGCGCTTACACAGATACGCAGTATTTT
TRBD2 few 14 TRBJ2-5 TRBV28 CASSLALAGKTQYF TGTGCCAGCAGTTTAGCCCTAGCGGGAAAGACCCAGTACTTC
. . 12 TRBJ1-2 TRBV12-3/TRBV12-4 CASSRVLRGYTF TGTGCCAGCAGTCGAGTGCTGAGGGGCTACACCTTC
. . 13 TRBJ1-2 TRBV24-1 CATSESVLEGYTF TGTGCCACCAGTGAGTCCGTGTTGGAGGGCTACACCTTC
. . 15 TRBJ1-1 TRBV19 CASSTEGSWDTEAFF TGTGCCAGTAGTACCGAGGGGTCATGGGACACTGAAGCTTTCTTT
TRBD2 . 13 TRBJ2-3 TRBV29-1 CSVASGGSDTQYF TGCAGCGTTGCTTCGGGGGGATCAGATACGCAGTATTTT
. . 14 TRBJ2-2 TRBV4-3 CASSQEPRTGELFF TGCGCCAGCAGCCAAGAACCCAGAACCGGGGAGCTGTTTTTT
TRBD1 . 14 TRBJ1-6 TRBV6-5 CASSADRGGSPLHF TGTGCCAGCAGCGCAGACAGGGGAGGTTCACCCCTCCACTTT
. once 17 TRBJ2-1 TRBV24-1 CATSDLPGTSPYNEQFF TGTGCCACCAGTGATTTGCCTGGCACCTCTCCCTACAATGAGCAGTTCTTC
. . 17 TRBJ2-2 TRBV7-9 CASSPAVGRVNTGELFF TGTGCCAGCAGCCCGGCGGTGGGGCGGGTGAACACCGGGGAGCTGTTTTTT
. . 13 TRBJ2-7 TRBV24-1 CATNTRRPYEQYF TGTGCCACCAACACTCGTCGCCCCTACGAGCAGTACTTC
TRBD1 . 15 TRBJ2-7 TRBV14 CASSLKTGGRDEQYF TGTGCCAGCAGCCTTAAGACAGGGGGACGTGACGAGCAGTACTTC
. . 13 TRBJ1-4 TRBV30 CAAVGGRGEKLFF TGTGCCGCCGTGGGAGGGCGTGGGGAAAAACTGTTTTTT
. . 14 TRBJ1-1 TRBV7-2 CASSLAGMITEAFF TGTGCCAGCAGCTTAGCGGGGATGATCACTGAAGCTTTCTTT